This is a list of T cell receptor beta chains from one sample in a study of blood T cell repertoires in COVID-19. Here immunoSEQ multiplex PCR was the method, and the copy in TCRdb shows in-frame clones only, minus some. The sample has about 220,000 clones; 75% to 85% are singletons. The sequenced sample was peripheral blood. The receptors were sampled from a woman between 65 and 79 years old with COVID-19, enrolled during active disease. Both conserved end residues are trimmed from each CDR3. Each record gives: V gene, D gene, CDR3 protein. The D gene is left open where the match is weak.

V gene: TRBV9; D gene: TRBD2; CDR3 protein: ASSIGGRSYNEQF
V gene: TRBV7-9; D gene: NA; CDR3 protein: ASSQFAGRNEQF
V gene: TRBV6-4; D gene: NA; CDR3 protein: ASSDGGAGNGYT
V gene: TRBV7-3; D gene: TRBD1; CDR3 protein: ASSLDRGPYGYT
V gene: TRBV6-5; D gene: TRBD1; CDR3 protein: ARTQGVDGQPQH
V gene: TRBV5-1; D gene: NA; CDR3 protein: ASSLMGRTHYEQY
V gene: TRBV9; D gene: NA; CDR3 protein: ASSVGVAGHNEKLF
V gene: TRBV4-3; D gene: TRBD1; CDR3 protein: ASSPRTGPGANVLT
V gene: TRBV7-9; D gene: TRBD2; CDR3 protein: ASSIVPGLAGPTDTQY
V gene: TRBV20-1; D gene: NA; CDR3 protein: SASSQFNQPQH
V gene: TRBV29-1; D gene: TRBD1; CDR3 protein: SVEGRGQGFGYT
V gene: TRBV7-6; D gene: NA; CDR3 protein: ASSLEGPSNQPQH
V gene: TRBV2; D gene: TRBD1; CDR3 protein: ASVNRGQESTGELF
V gene: TRBV11-3; D gene: TRBD1; CDR3 protein: ASRTTGLEETQY
V gene: TRBV4-3; D gene: TRBD2; CDR3 protein: ASSQKRTSGGGETQY
V gene: TRBV4-3; D gene: NA; CDR3 protein: ASSQDSRLPSEAF
V gene: TRBV5-1; D gene: NA; CDR3 protein: ASSLAGVTRTNYGYT
V gene: TRBV29-1; D gene: TRBD1; CDR3 protein: SVWGQGGTDTQY
V gene: TRBV27; D gene: NA; CDR3 protein: ASSPRTSSLNYEQF
V gene: TRBV4-3; D gene: TRBD1; CDR3 protein: ASSQARGRDSGYT
V gene: TRBV29-1; D gene: NA; CDR3 protein: SVTLRGGNSNQPQH
V gene: TRBV2; D gene: NA; CDR3 protein: ASSSQGTSNQPQH
V gene: TRBV4-2; D gene: NA; CDR3 protein: ASSQDEESAYEQY
V gene: TRBV27; D gene: NA; CDR3 protein: ASSLLVQGWTEQF
V gene: TRBV10-2; D gene: TRBD1; CDR3 protein: ASRDRGSYEQY
V gene: TRBV6-1; D gene: NA; CDR3 protein: ASSETGQANTEAF
V gene: TRBV5-4; D gene: NA; CDR3 protein: ASSPQPQAFSGNTIY
V gene: TRBV7-2; D gene: NA; CDR3 protein: ASSTWGVEQF
V gene: TRBV6-6; D gene: NA; CDR3 protein: ASSTSGLLENEQF
V gene: TRBV5-4; D gene: NA; CDR3 protein: ASSLAGQGNSPLH